This T cell receptor beta chain comes out of a study of cytomegalovirus exposure and HLA in healthy donors. Study-wide context: Drawn from HLA-typed donors, approximately 86 million unique TCRs were held in an early data release. Findings of the study overall: Rare TCR sequences predominated, though certain public TCRs were found in many donors. Researchers reportedly found TCR beta sequences accurately predicted most subjects' HLA-A and HLA-B alleles.

The CDR3 totals 14 residues. The junction had 0 bases not matched to a gene; V was cut back by 1 base and J by 3 bases. The germline V gene has CDR1 SGHAT and CDR2 FQNNGV. Of note for this clone: What it binds is unknown.

The study ran its PCR with 60 Vbeta and 13 Jbeta primers. Data came from immunoSEQ multiplex PCR; TCRdb stores just in-frame clones and leaves some out. The sample yields over 150,000 clones, 70% to 80% seen once. Sequencing was performed on PBMCs. This clonotype was obtained from a woman aged 25 to 39 in good health and CMV-seronegative. The chain has TRBV11-2 and TRBJ2-7; 10 nucleotides line up with TRBD2. The CDR3 spells CASSLGTSGYEQYF. The CDR3 nucleotides read TGTGCCAGCAGCTTAGGGACTAGCGGCTACGAGCAGTACTTC.